These 11 T cell receptor beta chains were sequenced from one sample in a study of cytomegalovirus exposure and HLA in healthy donors. It was with 60 Vbeta and 13 Jbeta primers that the PCR ran. Assay: immunoSEQ multiplex PCR; the TCRdb copy retains only in-frame clones and omits some. The table has over 150,000 clones, 84% seen once. Sample: PBMCs. The receptors shown here come from a girl between 10 and 17 years old in good health and CMV-seropositive.

The table lists this clone with a count of one. The chain couples TRBV15 to TRBJ2-5, with D possibly being TRBD2 (5 bases). Germline-derived CDR1 and CDR2 are LNHNV and YYDKDF (reference sequence). CDR3 length equals 15 residues. Trimming pared 3 bases from V and 2 bases from J, leaving 13 bases between. Here the CDR3 reads CATSRSGETQETQYF. The CDR3 DNA sequence: TGTGCCACCAGCAGGAGCGGAGAAACTCAAGAGACCCAGTACTTC.

The V call is TRBV25-1, the J call TRBJ1-6; tentative D call: TRBD1 (6 bases). In germline, CDR1 is MGHDK, CDR2 SYGVNS. V was pared by 3 bases and J by 6 bases, with 9 bases between. The CDR3 is made up of 14 amino acids. CDR3 nucleotide sequence: TGTGCCAGCAGTGATCCAGGGGTTAATTCACCCCTCCACTTT. As protein: CASSDPGVNSPLHF.

This rearrangement joins TRBV18 to TRBJ1-6; the match to TRBD1 covers 9 bases. In germline, CDR1 is KGHSH, CDR2 LQKENI. The length of the CDR3 is 17 residues. V was clipped by 6 bases and J by 9 bases; unmatched bases: 15. For the CDR3, the DNA is TGTGCCAGCTCCAGAATTTCCGGGACAGGGACGGGTTCACCCCTCCACTTT. Protein sequence: CASSRISGTGTGSPLHF. Full variable domain (remainder filled in from reference TRBV18 and TRBJ1-6): NAGVMQNPRHLVRRRGQEARLRCSPMKGHSHVYWYRQLPEEGLKFMVYLQKENIIDESGMPKERFSAEFPKEGPSILRIQQVVRGDSAAYFCASSRISGTGTGSPLHFGNGTRLTVT.

Details on this clone: A junction end diverges from the germline sequence, so it may reflect a read error. This chain uses TRBV7-9 with TRBJ1-2; D is undetermined. Germline assignment: CDR1 SEHNR and CDR2 FQNEAQ (reference sequence). The CDR3 sequence is 13 residues long. The CDR3 DNA follows: TGTTCCAGCAGGAGGGAGGCTCTTGATGGCTACACCTTC. This translates into CSSRREALDGYTF.

The gene calls are TRBV6-6 and TRBJ2-7; perhaps TRBD1 as D (5 bases). Germline CDR1 MNHNY, CDR2 SVGAGI (reference sequence). V lost 5 bases to trimming and J lost 3 bases, with 14 bases between them. This CDR3 is built from 14 residues. The CDR3 nucleotides are TGTGCCAGCAGTACCCCTGGGGCCGTCTACGAGCAGTACTTC. Protein product: CASSTPGAVYEQYF.

The chain employs TRBV4-2 and TRBJ2-5; no firm D call. The CDR3 covers 15 residues. V lost 1 base, J lost 4 bases, and 13 bases lay in between. The germline V gene has CDR1 LGHNA and CDR2 YNFKEQ. The CDR3 loop reads CASSQVNTAGETQYF. CDR3 DNA sequence: TGTGCCAGCAGCCAAGTCAATACCGCCGGAGAGACCCAGTACTTC.

This clone was found a few times. The rearrangement joins TRBV6-1 to TRBJ2-1, with 7 bases lining up with TRBD1. Trimming removed 10 bases from V and 9 bases from J; junction bases left unmatched: 6. The germline CDR1 and CDR2 sequences are MNHNS and SASEGT. This CDR3 region has 11 residues. The CDR3 sequence: CATYRGGEQFF. CDR3 nucleotide sequence: TGTGCCACCTACAGGGGCGGTGAGCAGTTCTTC.

This clone was observed a few times. V and J are TRBV11-1 and TRBJ1-3, with no clear D. Trimming removed 3 bases from V and 0 bases from J, with 6 bases in between. The V gene's germline CDR1 is SGHAT and CDR2 FQDESV (reference sequence). CDR3 length: 14 residues. The CDR3: CASSLRFSGNTIYF. As DNA, the CDR3 is TGTGCCAGCAGCTTGAGGTTCTCTGGAAACACCATATATTTT. The entire variable domain, with the rest obtained from reference TRBV11-1 and TRBJ1-3, is as follows: EAEVAQSPRYKITEKSQAVAFWCDPISGHATLYWYRQILGQGPELLVQFQDESVVDDSQLPKDRFSAERLKGVDSTLKIQPAELGDSAMYLCASSLRFSGNTIYFGEGSWLTVV.

In its sample, this clone was seen a few times. The chain carries TRBV7-9 and TRBJ2-3, with 7 bases that match TRBD1. Germline V lookup: CDR1 SEHNR, CDR2 FQNEAQ (reference sequence). V lost 2 bases to trimming and J lost 2 bases; unmatched junction nucleotides: 4. The CDR3 is 15 amino acids. CDR3 residues: CASSLRTGYTDTQYF. DNA for the CDR3: TGTGCCAGCAGCTTAAGGACAGGCTACACAGATACGCAGTATTTT.

This sequence joins TRBV10-3 and TRBJ2-1; D is undetermined. Germline CDR1 is ENHRY and CDR2 is SYGVKD. The CDR3 spans 16 residues. V shed 0 bases and J shed 1 base, with 10 bases lying between them. The CDR3 region has the DNA TGTGCCATCAGTGAGTCCGTCTTCCTTTCCTACAATGAGCAGTTCTTC. It translates to CAISESVFLSYNEQFF.

This clone showed up just a few times. The chain joins TRBV9 to TRBJ2-5; 9 bases are a match to TRBD1. V was clipped by 1 base and J by 4 bases; unmatched bases: 5. This CDR3 spans 15 amino acids. Germline assignment: CDR1 SGDLS and CDR2 YYNGEE. CDR3 DNA: TGTGCCAGCAGCGTAACTGAGGGACAGGGAGAGACCCAGTACTTC. This sequence encodes CASSVTEGQGETQYF.